This TCR beta chain was identified during a study of radiotherapy plus CTLA-4 blockade in lung cancer. TCRdb's table, derived via immunoSEQ multiplex PCR, lists solely in-frame clones and lacks some. The sample lists 80,000 or so clones, roughly 79% occurring once. In germline, CDR1 is DFQATT, CDR2 SNEGSKA (reference sequence). The CDR3 is 10 amino acids. Trimming left V 7 bases short and J 2 bases short, with 5 bases between. The rearrangement links TRBV20-1 to TRBJ1-2; a weak D match, TRBD1 (5 bases). This TCR was recovered from a human donor with non-small cell lung cancer whose response to radiotherapy plus ipilimumab could not be evaluated. Some clones in this sample may be carry-over from other donors' samples. The material sequenced was peripheral blood, taken from a patient treated with radiotherapy plus ipilimumab. The CDR3 DNA is TGCAGTGGACAGAACTATGGCTACACCTTC. It specifies CSGQNYGYTF.